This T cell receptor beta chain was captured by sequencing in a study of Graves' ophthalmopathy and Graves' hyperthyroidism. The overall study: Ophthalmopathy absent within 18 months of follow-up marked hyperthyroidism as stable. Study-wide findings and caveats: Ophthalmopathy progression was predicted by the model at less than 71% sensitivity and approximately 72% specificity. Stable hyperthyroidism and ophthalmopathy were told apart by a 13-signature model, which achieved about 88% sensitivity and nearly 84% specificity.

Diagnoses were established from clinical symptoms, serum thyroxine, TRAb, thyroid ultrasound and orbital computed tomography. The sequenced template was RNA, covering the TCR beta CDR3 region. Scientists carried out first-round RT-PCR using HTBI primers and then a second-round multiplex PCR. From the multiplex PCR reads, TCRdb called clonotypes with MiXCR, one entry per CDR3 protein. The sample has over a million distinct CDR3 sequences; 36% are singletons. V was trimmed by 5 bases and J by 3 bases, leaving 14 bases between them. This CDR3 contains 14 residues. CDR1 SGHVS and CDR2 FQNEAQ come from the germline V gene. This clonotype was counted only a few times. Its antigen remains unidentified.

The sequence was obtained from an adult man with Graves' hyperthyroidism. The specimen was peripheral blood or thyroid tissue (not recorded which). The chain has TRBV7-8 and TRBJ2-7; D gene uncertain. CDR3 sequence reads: CASSLTHGNYEQYF. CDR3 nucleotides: TGTGCCAGCAGCCTTACCCACGGAAACTACGAGCAGTACTTC.